This T cell receptor (beta chain) was recovered during a study of early T cells in non-severe SARS-CoV-2 infection. The overall study: Unsorted whole blood bulk RNA was sequenced, with unpaired chains.

Trimming took off 2 bases at V and 1 base at J, with 8 bases between the two ends. The CDR3 totals 14 residues. Germline lookup yields CDR1 SEHNR and CDR2 FQNEAQ (reference sequence). Researchers attached unique molecular identifiers to individual cDNA molecules. TCRdb redid the calling of the 5' RACE reads with MiXCR, one entry per CDR3 protein. Of more than 95,000 distinct CDR3 sequences listed, 16% are singletons. This clonotype was sampled from an adult who was a healthcare worker with PCR-confirmed SARS-CoV-2 infection or an uninfected control (not recorded which). The chain carries TRBV7-9 and TRBJ1-1; D not certain. The specimen was whole blood. The CDR3 loop reads CASSLRHPNTEAFF. CDR3 sequence (DNA): TGTGCCAGCAGCTTAAGACATCCGAACACTGAAGCTTTCTTT.